This TCR beta chain was captured in a study of shared clonotypes between healthy human individuals. Trimming left V 11 bases short and J 4 bases short, with 15 bases between. The CDR3 contains 13 residues. Germline V CDR1 and CDR2: MDHEN, SYDVKM. The method was immunoSEQ multiplex PCR; TCRdb's version includes in-frame clones alone and lacks a portion of them. The sample has 200,000 to 250,000 clones, under 80% seen once. Sequenced input: memory CD4+ T cells sorted from blood. Subset: CD45RA-negative fraction. This clonotype originated in a man aged 30 to 39 in good health. This chain connects TRBV28 to TRBJ2-4, with D tentatively TRBD2 (6 bases). The DNA of the CDR3 is TGTGCCGGGGGGAGCTTGGATAAAAACATTCAGTACTTC. Protein: CAGGSLDKNIQYF.